This TCR beta chain was documented in a study of early T cells in non-severe SARS-CoV-2 infection. Study at large: The authors sequenced bulk RNA from unsorted whole blood, leaving chains unpaired. Study-level points and caveats: Anti-spike CD8 responses were favored by VDJdb matching, which missed private and CD4 specificities.

This clonotype was counted many times. Its specificity is unknown. V shed 1 base and J 4 bases; nucleotides not matched to a gene: 1. The CDR3 is made up of 16 amino acids. Germline-derived CDR1 and CDR2 are MNHEY and SVGAGI. Unique molecular identifiers tagged individual cDNA molecules. MiXCR, applied by TCRdb to the 5' RACE reads, yields one record per CDR3 protein. The sample comprises more than 60,000 distinct CDR3 sequences, about 10% of which are singletons, and 5.9% rests with the top ten. Material: whole blood. This TCR was recovered from an adult who was a healthcare worker with PCR-confirmed SARS-CoV-2 infection or an uninfected control (not recorded which). The chain employs TRBV6-5 and TRBJ2-3, with 14 bases matching TRBD2. CDR3 in DNA: TGTGCCAGCAGTTACTGGACTAGCGGGGGGTCAGATACGCAGTATTTT. Encoded protein: CASSYWTSGGSDTQYF.